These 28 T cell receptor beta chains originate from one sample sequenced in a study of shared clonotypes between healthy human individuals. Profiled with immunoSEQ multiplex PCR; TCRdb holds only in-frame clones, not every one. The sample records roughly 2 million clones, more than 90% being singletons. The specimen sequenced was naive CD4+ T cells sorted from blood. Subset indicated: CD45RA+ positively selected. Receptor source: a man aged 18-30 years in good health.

The CDR3 loop reads CASSLKGPYEQYF. The CDR3, as DNA: TGTGCCAGCAGCTTGAAGGGGCCCTACGAGCAGTACTTC. The chain employs TRBV5-4 and TRBJ2-7; D is possibly TRBD1 (5 bases). Germline values: CDR1 SGHNT, CDR2 YYREEE (reference sequence). V lost 1 base to trimming and J lost 2 bases, with 7 bases between them. This CDR3 comprises 13 residues.

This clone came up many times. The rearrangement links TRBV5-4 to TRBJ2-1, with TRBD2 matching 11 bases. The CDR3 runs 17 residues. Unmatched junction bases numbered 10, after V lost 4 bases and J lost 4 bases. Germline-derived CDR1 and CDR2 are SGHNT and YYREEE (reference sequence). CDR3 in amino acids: CASSLIAGGPLYNEQFF. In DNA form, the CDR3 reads TGTGCCAGCAGCCTGATAGCGGGAGGGCCCCTATACAATGAGCAGTTCTTC. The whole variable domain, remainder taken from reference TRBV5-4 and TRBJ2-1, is ETGVTQSPTHLIKTRGQQVTLRCSSQSGHNTVSWYQQALGQGPQFIFQYYREEENGRGNFPPRFSGLQFPNYSSELNVNALELDDSALYLCASSLIAGGPLYNEQFFGPGTRLTVL.

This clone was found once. The CDR3 DNA reads TGTGCCTGGAGGCCGACAGGGGGGGGCACTGAAGCTTTCTTT. Its protein product is CAWRPTGGGTEAFF. The V gene is TRBV30, the J gene TRBJ1-1; 9 bases map to TRBD1. The V gene's germline CDR1 is GTSNPN and CDR2 SVGIG (reference sequence). V lost 3 bases to trimming and J lost 4 bases; unmatched junction nucleotides: 6. This CDR3 spans 14 amino acids.

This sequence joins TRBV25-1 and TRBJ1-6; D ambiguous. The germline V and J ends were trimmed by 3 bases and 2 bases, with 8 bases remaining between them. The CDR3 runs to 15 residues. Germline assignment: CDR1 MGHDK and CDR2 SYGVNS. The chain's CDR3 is CASSDGFAYNSPLHF. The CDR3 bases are TGTGCCAGCAGTGATGGGTTCGCCTATAATTCACCCCTCCACTTT.

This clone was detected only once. Here the CDR3 DNA reads TGTGCCAGCAGCTCCAGTTTAGCGGGCGAGCAGTACTTC. Residues: CASSSSLAGEQYF. The rearrangement links TRBV6-6 to TRBJ2-7; 7 nucleotides match TRBD2. V lost 6 bases, J lost 6 bases, and 8 bases stayed unmatched. CDR1 is MNHNY and CDR2 is SVGAGI in the germline V gene (reference sequence). This CDR3 contains 13 residues.

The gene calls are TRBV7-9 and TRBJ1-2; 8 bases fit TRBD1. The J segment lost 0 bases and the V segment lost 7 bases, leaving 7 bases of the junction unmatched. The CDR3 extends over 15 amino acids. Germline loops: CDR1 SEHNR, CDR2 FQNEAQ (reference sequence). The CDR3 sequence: CASTSRDRTNYGYTF. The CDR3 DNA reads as TGTGCCAGCACCTCGAGGGACAGGACTAACTATGGCTACACCTTC.

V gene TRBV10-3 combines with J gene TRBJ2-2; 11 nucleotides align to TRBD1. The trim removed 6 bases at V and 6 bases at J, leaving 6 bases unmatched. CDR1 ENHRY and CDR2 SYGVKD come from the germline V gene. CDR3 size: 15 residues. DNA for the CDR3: TGTGCCATCAGGGGACAGGGGGGTCGGGCCGGGGAGCTGTTTTTT. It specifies CAIRGQGGRAGELFF.

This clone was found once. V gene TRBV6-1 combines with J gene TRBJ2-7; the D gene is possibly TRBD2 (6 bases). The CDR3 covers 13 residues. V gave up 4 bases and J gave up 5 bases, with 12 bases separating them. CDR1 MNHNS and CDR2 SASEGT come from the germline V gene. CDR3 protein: CASSGGGPNEQYF. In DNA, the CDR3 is TGTGCCAGCAGTGGGGGAGGACCCAACGAGCAGTACTTC.

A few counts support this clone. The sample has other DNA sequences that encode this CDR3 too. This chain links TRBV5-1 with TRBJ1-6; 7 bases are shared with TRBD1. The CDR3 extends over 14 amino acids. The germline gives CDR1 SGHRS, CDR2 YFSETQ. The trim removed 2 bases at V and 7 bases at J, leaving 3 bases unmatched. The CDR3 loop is CASSLSGGNSPLHF. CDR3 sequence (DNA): TGCGCCAGCAGCTTATCAGGGGGAAATTCACCCCTCCACTTT.

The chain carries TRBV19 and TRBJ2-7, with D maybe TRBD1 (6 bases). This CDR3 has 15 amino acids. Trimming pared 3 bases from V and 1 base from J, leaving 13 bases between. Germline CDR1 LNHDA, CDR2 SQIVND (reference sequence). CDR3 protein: CASSIQLDSSYEQYF. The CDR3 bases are TGTGCCAGTAGTATCCAATTGGACAGTTCCTACGAGCAGTACTTC.

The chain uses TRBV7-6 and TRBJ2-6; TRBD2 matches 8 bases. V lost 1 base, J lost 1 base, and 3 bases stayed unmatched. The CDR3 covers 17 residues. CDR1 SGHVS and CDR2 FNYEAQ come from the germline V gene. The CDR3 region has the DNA TGTGCCAGCAGCTTAGGCGGGGGGAGTTCTGGGGCCAACGTCCTGACTTTC. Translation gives CASSLGGGSSGANVLTF.

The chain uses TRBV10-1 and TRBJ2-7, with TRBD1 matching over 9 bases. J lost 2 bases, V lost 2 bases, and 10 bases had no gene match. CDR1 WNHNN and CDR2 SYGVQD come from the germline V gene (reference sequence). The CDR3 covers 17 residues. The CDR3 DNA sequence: TGCGCCAGCAGTGAGCGGGACAGGGAGGAAGCGACCTACGAGCAGTACTTC. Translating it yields CASSERDREEATYEQYF.

Here the CDR3 reads CASGSPGGGYTF. The CDR3 bases are TGTGCCAGCGGATCGCCAGGCGGGGGCTACACCTTC. The chain combines TRBV7-8 with TRBJ1-2; no reliable D call. Germline V lookup: CDR1 SGHVS, CDR2 FQNEAQ. The CDR3 totals 12 residues. V dropped 8 bases and J dropped 8 bases, with 15 bases sitting between them.

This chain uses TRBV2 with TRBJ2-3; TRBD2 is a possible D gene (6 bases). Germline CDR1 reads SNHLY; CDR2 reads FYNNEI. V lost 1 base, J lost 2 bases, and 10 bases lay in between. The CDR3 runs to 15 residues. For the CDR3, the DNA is TGTGCCAGCAGTGAAGTGGGGGGATACACAGATACGCAGTATTTT. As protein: CASSEVGGYTDTQYF.

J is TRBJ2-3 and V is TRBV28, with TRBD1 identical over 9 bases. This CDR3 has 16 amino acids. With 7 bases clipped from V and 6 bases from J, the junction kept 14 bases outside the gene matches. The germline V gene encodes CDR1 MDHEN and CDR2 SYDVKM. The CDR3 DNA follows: TGTGCCAGCATTGACTTGGACAGGGGTAATTCGGATACGCAGTATTTT. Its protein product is CASIDLDRGNSDTQYF.

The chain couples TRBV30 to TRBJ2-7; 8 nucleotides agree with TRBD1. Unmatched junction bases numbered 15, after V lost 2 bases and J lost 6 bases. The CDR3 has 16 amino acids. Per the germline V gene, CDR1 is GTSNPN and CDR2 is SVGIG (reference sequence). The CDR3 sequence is CAWSLPYRGRIGEQYF. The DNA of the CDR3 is TGTGCCTGGAGTCTCCCTTACAGGGGGAGGATTGGCGAGCAGTACTTC.

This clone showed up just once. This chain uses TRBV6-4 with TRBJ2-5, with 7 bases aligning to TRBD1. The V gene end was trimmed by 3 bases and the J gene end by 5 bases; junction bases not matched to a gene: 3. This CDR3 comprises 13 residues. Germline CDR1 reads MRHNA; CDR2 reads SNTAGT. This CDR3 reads CASSDNRGETQYF. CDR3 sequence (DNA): TGTGCCAGCAGTGATAACAGGGGTGAGACCCAGTACTTC.

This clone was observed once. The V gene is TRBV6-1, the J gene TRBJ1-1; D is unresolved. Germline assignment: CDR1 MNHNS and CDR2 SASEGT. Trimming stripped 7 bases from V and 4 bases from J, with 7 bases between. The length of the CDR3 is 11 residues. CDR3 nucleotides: TGTGCCAGCACACAGACCACTGAAGCTTTCTTT. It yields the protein CASTQTTEAFF.

The CDR3 sequence is CASSVRTGGFNTGELFF. The CDR3 DNA follows: TGTGCCAGCAGTGTCAGGACAGGGGGCTTTAACACCGGGGAGCTGTTTTTT. V is TRBV6-1 and J is TRBJ2-2, with 11 bases that match TRBD1. This CDR3 has 17 residues. Trimming at V came to 4 bases and at J to 2 bases, leaving 6 bases not matched to a gene. In germline, CDR1 is MNHNS, CDR2 SASEGT.

CDR3 sequence: CASSSLDPQGELFF. The CDR3, as DNA: TGCGCCAGCAGCTCGCTCGATCCTCAGGGGGAACTGTTTTTT. This chain connects TRBV5-1 to TRBJ1-4; 7 bases are a match to TRBD1. This CDR3 spans 14 amino acids. J gave up 12 bases and V 3 bases, and 11 bases lay outside the gene matches. Germline CDR1 and CDR2: SGHRS and YFSETQ.

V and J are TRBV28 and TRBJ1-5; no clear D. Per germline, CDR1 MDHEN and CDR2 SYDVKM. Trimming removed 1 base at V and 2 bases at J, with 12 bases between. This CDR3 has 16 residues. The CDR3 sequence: CASSLFFGLGNQPQHF. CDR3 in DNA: TGTGCCAGCAGTTTATTCTTCGGCCTGGGCAATCAGCCCCAGCATTTT. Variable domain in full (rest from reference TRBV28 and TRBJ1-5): DVKVTQSSRYLVKRTGEKVFLECVQDMDHENMFWYRQDPGLGLRLIYFSYDVKMKEKGDIPEGYSVSREKKERFSLILESASTNQTSMYLCASSLFFGLGNQPQHFGDGTRLSIL.

CDR3 DNA sequence: TGTGCCAGCAGTGGTCCTAGCGGGAACTGGAACACCGGGGAGCTGTTTTTT. This encodes CASSGPSGNWNTGELFF. The V gene is TRBV6-1, the J gene TRBJ2-2; 9 bases match TRBD2. V lost 4 bases and J lost 1; bases outside the gene matches: 7. The CDR3 is 17 amino acids. The germline V gene has CDR1 MNHNS and CDR2 SASEGT.

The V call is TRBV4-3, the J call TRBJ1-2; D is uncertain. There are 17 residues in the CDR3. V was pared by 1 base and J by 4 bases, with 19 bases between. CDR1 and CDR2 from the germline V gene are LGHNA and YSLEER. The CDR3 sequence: CASSQGGQAASGYGYTF. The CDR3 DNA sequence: TGCGCCAGCAGCCAAGGGGGTCAGGCCGCCTCGGGCTATGGCTACACCTTC.

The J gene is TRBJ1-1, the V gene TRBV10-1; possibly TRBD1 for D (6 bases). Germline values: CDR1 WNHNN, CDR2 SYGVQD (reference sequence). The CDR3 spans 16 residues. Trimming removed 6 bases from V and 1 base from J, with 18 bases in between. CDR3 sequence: CASSPVRGGGNTEAFF. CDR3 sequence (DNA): TGCGCCAGCAGCCCAGTCAGGGGAGGAGGGAACACTGAAGCTTTCTTT.

In DNA, the CDR3 is TGCGCCAGCAGTGAGTCGGTCAGGGGGGCTAGCAATCAGCCCCAGCATTTT. Translated, it gives CASSESVRGASNQPQHF. The gene calls are TRBV10-2 and TRBJ1-5; 7 positions agree with TRBD1. This CDR3 spans 17 amino acids. The trim removed 0 bases at V and 0 bases at J, leaving 5 bases unmatched. Germline CDR1 is WSHSY and CDR2 is SAAADI.

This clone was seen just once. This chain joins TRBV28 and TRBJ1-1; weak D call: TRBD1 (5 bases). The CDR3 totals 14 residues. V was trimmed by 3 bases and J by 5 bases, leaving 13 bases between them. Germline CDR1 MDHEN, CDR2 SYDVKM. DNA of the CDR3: TGTGCCAGCAGTTTGGGGGGAAGGGCAACTGAAGCTTTCTTT. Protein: CASSLGGRATEAFF.

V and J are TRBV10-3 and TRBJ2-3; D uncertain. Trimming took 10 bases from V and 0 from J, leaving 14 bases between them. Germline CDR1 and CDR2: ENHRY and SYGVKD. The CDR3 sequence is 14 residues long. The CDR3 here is CATLQSPSTDTQYF. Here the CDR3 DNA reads TGTGCCACCCTGCAGTCCCCTAGCACAGATACGCAGTATTTT.

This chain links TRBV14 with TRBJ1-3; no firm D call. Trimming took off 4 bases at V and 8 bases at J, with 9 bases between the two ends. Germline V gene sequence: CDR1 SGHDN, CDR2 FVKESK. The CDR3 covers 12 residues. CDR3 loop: CASSPFKDTIYF. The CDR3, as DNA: TGTGCCAGCAGCCCCTTCAAAGACACCATATATTTT.